The TCR beta chain described here comes from a study of blood T cell repertoires in COVID-19. Study details: Some COVID-19 samples were acute and others convalescent; all came from the United States, Italy and Spain.

Assay used: immunoSEQ multiplex PCR; TCRdb lists only in-frame clones, some missing. The table has about 99,000 clones, about 82% seen once. V was clipped by 8 bases and J by 9 bases; unmatched bases: 13. Germline loops: CDR1 LGHDT, CDR2 YNNKEL (reference sequence). The length of the CDR3 is 14 residues. Sequenced: peripheral blood. The clonotype comes from a woman aged 60-70 years in a cohort sampled during active or convalescent COVID-19. The rearrangement uses TRBV3-1 (or the pseudogene TRBV3-2) and TRBJ2-1; 7 positions agree with TRBD2. The CDR3 DNA sequence: TGTGCCAGCGGAGCCGTAACTAGCGAAGGTGAGCAGTTCTTC. Translated, it gives CASGAVTSEGEQFF.